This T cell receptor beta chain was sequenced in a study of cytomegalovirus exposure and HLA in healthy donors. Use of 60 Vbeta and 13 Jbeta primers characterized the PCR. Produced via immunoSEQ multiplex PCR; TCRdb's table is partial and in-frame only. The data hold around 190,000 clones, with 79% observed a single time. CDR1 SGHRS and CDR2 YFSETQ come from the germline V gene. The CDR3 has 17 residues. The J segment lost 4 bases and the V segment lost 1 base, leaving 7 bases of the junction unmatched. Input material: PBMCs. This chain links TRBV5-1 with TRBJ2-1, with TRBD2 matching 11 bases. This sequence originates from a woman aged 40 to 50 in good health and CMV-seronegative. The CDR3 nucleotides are TGCGCCAGCAGCTTGCCCCACCTAGCGGGGGGATACAATGAGCAGTTCTTC. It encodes CASSLPHLAGGYNEQFF.